The T cell receptor beta chain described here comes from a study of blood T cell repertoires in COVID-19. The table came from immunoSEQ multiplex PCR; TCRdb's copy has only in-frame clones and leaves some out. The data show fewer than 300,000 clones, 84% seen once. The CDR3 runs to 16 residues. Germline lookup yields CDR1 LNHDA and CDR2 SQIVND (reference sequence). J gave up 5 bases and V 5 bases, and 11 bases lay outside the gene matches. The TCR was taken from a human donor in a cohort sampled during active COVID-19. The V and J genes are TRBV19 and TRBJ2-1; 8 nucleotides line up with TRBD1. The sequencing input was peripheral blood. The CDR3 reads CASSPRQGSIHNEQFF. Written as DNA, the CDR3 is TGTGCCAGTAGTCCACGACAGGGGTCCATTCACAATGAGCAGTTCTTC.